One and the same sample provided the 27 T cell receptor beta chains below, sequenced in a study of post-analysis software for immune sequencing data (dated by TCRdb to the mid-2010s). Libraries were constructed by PCR. TCRdb names Illumina HiSeq 2500 as the instrument used. To reduce PCR and sequencing biases, unique molecular identifiers were incorporated into the TCR beta cDNA libraries. Through fastp at Q25 and MiXCR, TCRdb rebuilt clones from the public reads, retaining in-frame beta chains. When rows share a CDR3 protein, they turn into one entry using the most common DNA and genes. The sample records 350,000 to 450,000 distinct CDR3 sequences, about a third of which are singletons. About an eighth of the sample belongs to the ten largest clones. Study-level results and caveats: Patients showed significantly higher frequencies than controls for roughly 5 TRBV segments, among them TRBV5-6, TRBV5-1 and TRBV20-1.

For these TCRs, the target antigens are not known. Sequenced input: blood. These receptors came from a girl aged 5-17 years with multiple sclerosis.

The rearrangement joins TRBV20-1 to TRBJ1-2; D perhaps matches TRBD1 (6 bases). CDR1 and CDR2 from the germline V gene are DFQATT and SNEGSKA (reference sequence). V was trimmed by 0 bases and J by 8 bases, leaving 16 bases between them. The CDR3 length is 14 residues. CDR3 residues: CSARDGGGIKGYTF. CDR3 DNA sequence: TGCAGTGCTAGAGATGGAGGGGGGATTAAGGGCTACACCTTC.

V gene TRBV25-1 combines with J gene TRBJ1-5, with D maybe TRBD1 (6 bases). V lost 2 bases, J lost 1 base, and 6 bases lay in between. CDR1 and CDR2 (germline): MGHDK, SYGVNS. This CDR3 is 14 amino acids long. CDR3 nucleotides: TGTGCCAGCAGTGAAAGGGGGAGCAATCAGCCCCAGCATTTT. This encodes CASSERGSNQPQHF.

The chain uses TRBV20-1 and TRBJ1-6, with D uncertain. The V gene's germline CDR1 is DFQATT and CDR2 SNEGSKA (reference sequence). V lost 3 bases and J lost 5, with 11 bases in between. This CDR3 spans 14 amino acids. CDR3 in amino acids: CSASLSGNNSPLHF. The CDR3 region has the DNA TGCAGTGCTAGTCTCTCTGGGAATAATTCACCCCTCCACTTT.

In its sample, this clonotype was seen many times. The chain carries TRBV5-1 and TRBJ2-3; D call uncertain. The length of the CDR3 is 12 residues. V lost 0 bases and J lost 7, with 6 bases in between. Germline CDR1 is SGHRS and CDR2 is YFSETQ. The CDR3 is CASSLEENTQYF. DNA for the CDR3: TGCGCCAGCAGCTTGGAGGAAAATACGCAGTATTTT.

V usage is TRBV13 and J usage is TRBJ1-1, with D uncertain. The germline V and J ends were trimmed by 9 bases and 3 bases, with 14 bases remaining between them. This CDR3 region has 13 residues. The germline CDR1 and CDR2 sequences are PRHDT and FYEKMQ (reference sequence). The CDR3 protein is CASSPLEDTEAFF. The CDR3 DNA reads as TGTGCCAGTAGCCCCCTGGAAGACACTGAAGCTTTCTTT.

A few counts support this clonotype. The chain is built from TRBV5-1 and TRBJ2-5, with D unclear. The ends were cut back, 0 bases at V and 3 bases at J, with 6 bases in the middle. The CDR3 runs 13 residues. The germline CDR1 and CDR2 sequences are SGHRS and YFSETQ. CDR3 nucleotides: TGCGCCAGCAGCTTGGCGGACGAAGAGACCCAGTACTTC. This codes for CASSLADEETQYF.

The V gene is TRBV7-9, the J gene TRBJ1-2; D uncertain. The ends were cut back, 1 base at V and 4 bases at J, with 4 bases in the middle. The CDR3 sequence is 12 residues long. The germline CDR1 and CDR2 sequences are SEHNR and FQNEAQ (reference sequence). CDR3 bases: TGTGCCAGCAGCTTAGTGGTCTATGGCTACACCTTC. Translating it yields CASSLVVYGYTF.

This clonotype has a handful of counts. The J gene is TRBJ2-1, the V gene TRBV20-1; D might be TRBD2 (6 bases). V was shortened by 3 bases and J by 4 bases, with 25 bases between the two germline ends. CDR3 length: 18 amino acids. Germline V lookup: CDR1 DFQATT, CDR2 SNEGSKA (reference sequence). The chain's CDR3 is CSASTPGLFIWIYNEQFF. CDR3 bases: TGCAGTGCTAGCACTCCGGGACTCTTCATCTGGATATACAATGAGCAGTTCTTC.

The rearrangement uses TRBV5-5 and TRBJ1-6, with 7 bases lining up with TRBD1. The CDR3 is 15 amino acids. In germline, CDR1 is SGHKS, CDR2 YYEKEE (reference sequence). The junction had 6 bases not matched to a gene; V was cut back by 0 bases and J by 9 bases. CDR3 in DNA: TGTGCCAGCAGCTTGGTACAGGGGATTGGTTCACCCCTCCACTTT. It codes for CASSLVQGIGSPLHF.

The gene calls are TRBV28 and TRBJ2-1; TRBD2 matches 10 bases. Unmatched junction bases numbered 5, after V lost 4 bases and J lost 2 bases. CDR1 is MDHEN, CDR2 SYDVKM, per germline. The CDR3 sequence is 16 residues long. This CDR3 reads CASSSLAGGTYNEQFF. DNA for the CDR3: TGTGCCAGCAGTTCCTTAGCGGGGGGAACCTACAATGAGCAGTTCTTC.

This clonotype was recorded many times. In nucleotides, the CDR3 is TGTGCCAGCAGCCCATTGGAATGGGACAATGAGCAGTTCTTC. Amino acids: CASSPLEWDNEQFF. V and J are TRBV7-2 and TRBJ2-1; no clear D. CDR1 SGHTA and CDR2 FQGNSA come from the germline V gene. Trimming pared 5 bases from V and 5 bases from J, leaving 13 bases between. The CDR3 totals 14 residues. Supplemented by reference TRBV7-2 and TRBJ2-1, the full variable domain reads GAGVSQSPSNKVTEKGKDVELRCDPISGHTALYWYRQSLGQGLEFLIYFQGNSAPDKSGLPSDRFSAERTGGSVSTLTIQRTQQEDSAVYLCASSPLEWDNEQFFGPGTRLTVL.

This chain joins TRBV9 and TRBJ1-2; D is undetermined. Germline-derived CDR1 and CDR2 are SGDLS and YYNGEE. Trimming left V 4 bases short and J 6 bases short, with 28 bases between. This CDR3 spans 18 amino acids. The chain's CDR3 is CASSLLDGGVGSSDGYTF. The CDR3 nucleotides read TGTGCCAGCAGCCTCCTCGATGGCGGGGTTGGTTCTTCGGATGGCTACACCTTC.

The chain recombines TRBV6-1 with TRBJ2-1; TRBD1 matches 8 bases. CDR3 length: 17 residues. V was pared by 0 bases and J by 6 bases, with 10 bases of the junction left unmatched. Germline CDR1 reads MNHNS; CDR2 reads SASEGT. The DNA of the CDR3 is TGTGCCAGCAGTGAAGCCCGACAGGGGCGGACACGCAATGAGCAGTTCTTC. The encoded protein is CASSEARQGRTRNEQFF.

This clonotype was seen more than once but under ten times. V and J are TRBV6-4 and TRBJ2-1, with 12 bases that match TRBD2. V lost 5 bases to trimming and J lost 10 bases; unmatched junction nucleotides: 12. CDR3 size: 16 residues. CDR1 MRHNA and CDR2 SNTAGT come from the germline V gene. Written as DNA, the CDR3 is TGTGCCAGCAGTCTACGGAGGACTAGCGGGGTGGGGGAGCAGTTCTTC. This encodes CASSLRRTSGVGEQFF.

This clonotype was counted between two and nine times. The chain is built from TRBV11-2 and TRBJ2-1; D not resolved. CDR3 length: 15 residues. V was cut by 1 base and J by 4 bases, with 11 bases left in between. Germline CDR1 is SGHAT and CDR2 is FQNNGV. CDR3: CASSLATKGYNEQFF. The DNA of the CDR3 is TGTGCCAGCAGCTTAGCAACAAAGGGTTACAATGAGCAGTTCTTC.

For this clonotype: Compared with germline, one end of the junction differs, possibly owing to a read error. This chain uses TRBV29-1 with TRBJ2-1, with 9 bases fitting TRBD1. This CDR3 has 13 residues. CDR1 SQVTM and CDR2 ANQGSEA come from the germline V gene. The CDR3 sequence: CSVGPGQGHEQDF. CDR3 bases: TGCAGCGTTGGGCCGGGACAGGGCCACGAGCAGGACTTC.

This clonotype has a handful of counts. This chain links TRBV7-9 with TRBJ1-1; D remains unclear. The CDR3 consists of 15 residues. The germline V gene has CDR1 SEHNR and CDR2 FQNEAQ (reference sequence). Trimming removed 5 bases from V and 4 bases from J, with 17 bases in between. The CDR3 loop reads CASSPRTPGGTEAFF. CDR3 sequence (DNA): TGTGCCAGCAGCCCCCGGACTCCCGGAGGCACTGAAGCTTTCTTT. Full variable domain (rest looked up from reference TRBV7-9 and TRBJ1-1): DTGVSQNPRHKITKRGQNVTFRCDPISEHNRLYWYRQTLGQGPEFLTYFQNEAQLEKSRLLSDRFSAERPKGSFSTLEIQRTEQGDSAMYLCASSPRTPGGTEAFFGQGTRLTVV.

This chain uses TRBV6-5 with TRBJ2-7; D unresolved. The CDR3 has 14 amino acids. V lost 0 bases, J lost 2 bases, and 8 bases lay in between. The germline gives CDR1 MNHEY, CDR2 SVGAGI. This CDR3 is CASSYSRAPYEQYF. CDR3 sequence (DNA): TGTGCCAGCAGTTACTCCCGGGCCCCCTACGAGCAGTACTTC.

The V call is TRBV6-6, the J call TRBJ1-1; 7 positions match TRBD1. V lost 5 bases to trimming and J lost 1 base; unmatched junction nucleotides: 7. Germline assignment: CDR1 MNHNY and CDR2 SVGAGI (reference sequence). The CDR3 runs to 15 residues. CDR3 region: CASSPGNRGNTEAFF. DNA for the CDR3: TGTGCCAGCAGTCCCGGAAACAGGGGGAACACTGAAGCTTTCTTT.

CDR3 nucleotides: TGTGCCAGCTCACCGGAGTCCGCGAACACTGAAGCTTTCTTT. It is translated as CASSPESANTEAFF. This chain uses TRBV18 with TRBJ1-1, with no clear D. The CDR3 contains 14 residues. Germline V lookup: CDR1 KGHSH, CDR2 LQKENI. V lost 3 bases, J lost 1 base, and 9 bases lay in between. Full variable domain (remainder filled in from reference TRBV18 and TRBJ1-1): NAGVMQNPRHLVRRRGQEARLRCSPMKGHSHVYWYRQLPEEGLKFMVYLQKENIIDESGMPKERFSAEFPKEGPSILRIQQVVRGDSAAYFCASSPESANTEAFFGQGTRLTVV.

This chain joins TRBV5-1 and TRBJ2-1; D gene unclear. Germline CDR1 is SGHRS and CDR2 is YFSETQ. Deletions cut 4 bases from V and 1 base from J, with 9 bases between. This CDR3 has 14 residues. CDR3 DNA sequence: TGCGCCAGCAGCCTGATGGGGTCCTACAATGAGCAGTTCTTC. It translates to CASSLMGSYNEQFF.

This clonotype was detected a few times. The CDR3 is CSADYDRPGVRKANTEAFF. CDR3 in DNA: TGCAGCGCCGACTACGACCGACCGGGAGTACGGAAGGCGAACACTGAAGCTTTCTTT. This chain uses TRBV29-1 with TRBJ1-1; D gene unclear. CDR3 length equals 19 residues. V was trimmed by 7 bases and J by 1 base, leaving 31 bases between them. Per the germline V gene, CDR1 is SQVTM and CDR2 is ANQGSEA.

The chain uses TRBV12-3 or TRBV12-4 and TRBJ1-6; D unclear. V lost 5 bases and J lost 6, with 8 bases in between. The CDR3 contains 13 residues. Written as DNA, the CDR3 is TGTGCCAGCAGTGGGCAGCCTAATTCACCCCTCCACTTT. As protein: CASSGQPNSPLHF.

The J gene is TRBJ2-1, the V gene TRBV2, with 9 bases lining up with TRBD2. The V segment lost 6 bases and the J segment 7 bases; nucleotides outside the gene matches: 4. The CDR3 sequence is 13 residues long. CDR1 is SNHLY, CDR2 FYNNEI, per germline. CDR3 nucleotide sequence: TGTGCCAGCAGGCGGGGGGGCGTAAATGAGCAGTTCTTC. Translation gives CASRRGGVNEQFF. Full variable domain (remainder filled in from reference TRBV2 and TRBJ2-1): EPEVTQTPSHQVTQMGQEVILRCVPISNHLYFYWYRQILGQKVEFLVSFYNNEISEKSEIFDDQFSVERPDGSNFTLKIRSTKLEDSAMYFCASRRGGVNEQFFGPGTRLTVL.

The J gene is TRBJ2-1, the V gene TRBV5-1, with TRBD1 matching over 9 bases. The V and J ends lost 3 bases and 3 bases, in that order; junction bases with no gene match: 4. Germline CDR1 SGHRS, CDR2 YFSETQ. The CDR3 covers 15 residues. CDR3 loop: CASSSGTGSYNEQFF. The CDR3 nucleotides are TGCGCCAGCAGCTCCGGGACAGGGAGCTACAATGAGCAGTTCTTC.

The chain recombines TRBV12-3 or TRBV12-4 with TRBJ2-5, with D perhaps given as TRBD1 or TRBD2 (5 bases each). CDR3 length: 15 amino acids. V was shortened by 8 bases and J by 5 bases, with 21 bases between the two germline ends. The CDR3 DNA sequence: TGTGCCAGCTCCCCGTCGGCAGGGAGATTGGAGACCCAGTACTTC. It translates to CASSPSAGRLETQYF.

This chain joins TRBV3-1 and TRBJ2-1; D remains unclear. This CDR3 contains 16 residues. From germline, CDR1 is LGHDT and CDR2 YNNKEL (reference sequence). V lost 0 bases and J 4 bases, leaving 13 bases between the germline ends. This CDR3 reads CASSQEGWGLYNEQFF. The CDR3 DNA reads as TGTGCCAGCAGCCAAGAAGGGTGGGGTTTATACAATGAGCAGTTCTTC.